Listed here are 28 T cell receptor beta chains from one sample, sequenced in a study of regulatory T cells in long-lasting Graves disease. Time point denoted: persistent/refractory GD, antithyroid drugs over 5 years with positive TRAb. Scientists built the TCR library using RNA that was extracted from PBMCs. Combining iRepertoire HTBI primers with Arm-PCR of CDR3 regions, the authors built TCR beta libraries. TCRdb itself ran the multiplex PCR reads through MiXCR, one entry per CDR3 protein. The repertoire includes over 450,000 distinct CDR3 sequences, about 22% of them detected once, and more than 6% sits in the top ten. The input for sequencing was peripheral blood mononuclear cells (PBMCs), taken when the disease was refractory, from a patient treated with antithyroid drugs. All receptors come from a female donor with Graves disease.

This clonotype has just a few counts. As DNA, the CDR3 is TGTGCCAGCAGACCTACCGGGACAGGCACTGAAGCTTTCTTT. This encodes CASRPTGTGTEAFF. J is TRBJ1-1 and V is TRBV12-3 or TRBV12-4, with 8 bases matching TRBD1. V lost 6 bases and J lost 4; bases outside the gene matches: 7. CDR3 size: 14 residues.

This clonotype was counted ten times or more. The chain joins TRBV6-1 to TRBJ2-5, with 12 bases lining up with TRBD2. The germline CDR1 and CDR2 sequences are MNHNS and SASEGT. V was clipped by 8 bases and J by 3 bases; unmatched bases: 10. The CDR3 has 16 amino acids. The CDR3 coding sequence is TGTGCCAGCTCTCGACTAGCGGGAGTAACGGAAGAGACCCAGTACTTC. The encoded protein is CASSRLAGVTEETQYF.

This clonotype was counted many times. V usage is TRBV5-1 and J usage is TRBJ2-7, with 7 bases fitting TRBD1. The V segment lost 4 bases and the J segment 2 bases; nucleotides outside the gene matches: 9. The length of the CDR3 is 15 residues. Germline V CDR1 and CDR2: SGHRS, YFSETQ. CDR3 coding DNA: TGCGCCAGCAGCCCCAACCGGGACAGAACCTACGAGCAGTACTTC. This gives the protein CASSPNRDRTYEQYF.

This clonotype was seen more than once but under ten times. The chain has TRBV13 and TRBJ2-7, with 8 positions matching TRBD2. CDR3 length: 15 amino acids. Trimming removed 2 bases from V and 7 bases from J; junction bases left unmatched: 10. Looked up from germline, CDR1 is PRHDT and CDR2 is FYEKMQ (reference sequence). In DNA form, the CDR3 reads TGTGCCAGCAGCTTAATCGGGGGGGCGCCGGGGGAGCAGTACTTC. Translation: CASSLIGGAPGEQYF.

This clonotype was seen more than once but under ten times. The V call is TRBV6-1, the J call TRBJ1-1; 9 bases match TRBD1. Trimming cost V 1 base and J 0 bases; bases outside gene matches: 12. Germline V gives CDR1 MNHNS, CDR2 SASEGT. This CDR3 region has 19 residues. CDR3 sequence reads: CASSEEGGQGGPLNTEAFF. CDR3 sequence (DNA): TGTGCCAGCAGTGAAGAGGGGGGACAGGGAGGCCCCTTGAACACTGAAGCTTTCTTT.

This clonotype was counted many times. This chain joins TRBV7-6 and TRBJ2-7, with 9 bases that match TRBD1. The CDR3 is made up of 14 amino acids. Germline CDR1 reads SGHVS; CDR2 reads FNYEAQ. V dropped 5 bases and J dropped 5; count of bases not matched to a gene: 7. CDR3: CASSVRDRADEQYF. CDR3 coding DNA: TGTGCCAGCAGCGTCCGGGACAGGGCGGACGAGCAGTACTTC.

In this sample, this clonotype turned up many times. This chain links TRBV30 with TRBJ1-1; no reliable D call. The CDR3 length is 11 residues. Trimming removed 4 bases at V and 1 base at J, with 4 bases between. Germline V gene data show CDR1 as GTSNPN and CDR2 as SVGIG (reference sequence). CDR3 DNA: TGTGCCTGGACCAAGAACACTGAAGCTTTCTTT. It codes for CAWTKNTEAFF.

This clonotype occurred many times. The chain is built from TRBV2 and TRBJ1-1, with D unresolved. Trimming removed 0 bases from V and 0 bases from J, with 5 bases in between. The CDR3 has 14 amino acids. Germline CDR1 SNHLY, CDR2 FYNNEI. The CDR3 sequence is CASSEAPMNTEAFF. DNA for the CDR3: TGTGCCAGCAGTGAAGCGCCCATGAACACTGAAGCTTTCTTT.

The genes are TRBV7-9 and TRBJ2-2; 10 nucleotides agree with TRBD1. CDR3 length: 16 residues. Unmatched junction bases numbered 8, after V lost 4 bases and J lost 6 bases. CDR1 SEHNR and CDR2 FQNEAQ come from the germline V gene (reference sequence). This CDR3 reads CASSSRQGARPGELFF. For the CDR3, the DNA is TGTGCCAGCAGCTCCCGACAGGGGGCGCGCCCCGGGGAGCTGTTTTTT.

This clonotype has a handful of counts. The rearrangement links TRBV20-1 to TRBJ1-1; a possible D gene is TRBD1 (5 bases). Trimming left V 1 base short and J 1 base short, with 10 bases between. The CDR3 has 14 residues. The V gene's germline CDR1 is DFQATT and CDR2 SNEGSKA (reference sequence). The CDR3 sequence: CSARGRGGNTEAFF. The CDR3 coding sequence is TGCAGTGCTAGAGGCCGGGGGGGGAACACTGAAGCTTTCTTT.

The table lists this clonotype with a few counts. The chain has TRBV7-9 and TRBJ2-3; maybe TRBD1 (5 bases). The V end was cut by 5 bases, the J end by 4 bases, with 10 bases between. The germline CDR1 and CDR2 sequences are SEHNR and FQNEAQ (reference sequence). The CDR3 sequence is 13 residues long. CDR3 nucleotides: TGTGCCAGCAGCCGTGACAGTGCAGATACGCAGTATTTT. Translating it yields CASSRDSADTQYF.

This clonotype was seen a few times. The chain joins TRBV9 to TRBJ2-7, with 8 bases fitting TRBD1. V was pared by 0 bases and J by 2 bases, with 1 base of the junction left unmatched. The CDR3 covers 14 residues. CDR1 and CDR2 from the germline V gene are SGDLS and YYNGEE. CDR3 nucleotides: TGTGCCAGCAGCGTAGGACAGGGGACCTACGAGCAGTACTTC. This encodes CASSVGQGTYEQYF.

The J gene is TRBJ1-1, the V gene TRBV10-3; no firm D call. Per the germline V gene, CDR1 is ENHRY and CDR2 is SYGVKD. The CDR3 is 13 amino acids. Trimming shortened V by 10 bases and J by 0 bases, and 12 bases separated the two germline ends. CDR3 DNA sequence: TGTGCCACCAAACATGGGATGAACACTGAAGCTTTCTTT. This sequence encodes CATKHGMNTEAFF.

On this clonotype itself: A much larger clone differs from this one at a single base, so this may be a read error. The chain links TRBV3-1 to TRBJ1-2; D not resolved. Trimming took off 3 bases at V and 4 bases at J, with 15 bases between the two ends. The CDR3 contains 15 residues. CDR1 is LGHDT and CDR2 is YNNKEL in the germline V gene (reference sequence). In DNA, the CDR3 is TGTGCCAGCAGCCAGCGGTCAGAGGCTAGCTATGGCTACACCTTC. It encodes CASSQRSEASYGYTF.

This clonotype was seen repeatedly, ten times or more. This chain uses TRBV28 with TRBJ2-7, with D hard to call. The CDR3 has 14 residues. Trimming cost V 7 bases and J 3 bases, with 16 bases left between them. CDR1 is MDHEN, CDR2 SYDVKM, per germline. In nucleotides, the CDR3 is TGTGCCAGCAAACCACGACATAATGACTACGAGCAGTACTTC. Protein product: CASKPRHNDYEQYF.

The chain joins TRBV29-1 to TRBJ1-5; unclear D gene. The CDR3 has 15 residues. Per germline, CDR1 SQVTM and CDR2 ANQGSEA. Trimming took 5 bases from V and 7 from J, leaving 21 bases between them. CDR3 sequence (DNA): TGCAGCGTTCTGGGAAAAGGCCCACATGGCCAGCCCCAGCATTTT. Translated: CSVLGKGPHGQPQHF.

This clonotype was detected many times. This chain connects TRBV13 to TRBJ2-5; D gene uncertain. CDR3 length equals 13 residues. In germline, CDR1 is PRHDT, CDR2 FYEKMQ (reference sequence). The V end was cut by 5 bases, the J end by 3 bases, with 10 bases between. The CDR3 DNA reads TGTGCCAGCAGCCAAAGGGCCGAAGAGACCCAGTACTTC. This codes for CASSQRAEETQYF.

The chain has TRBV10-3 and TRBJ1-1, with D unclear. This CDR3 is 12 amino acids long. The V and J ends lost 8 bases and 2 bases respectively, with 9 bases between them. Germline V gene data show CDR1 as ENHRY and CDR2 as SYGVKD. The DNA for the CDR3 is TGTGCCATCTCGAGGGTTAACACTGAAGCTTTCTTT. It codes for CAISRVNTEAFF.

This clonotype has a count of ten or more. The chain employs TRBV20-1 and TRBJ1-4; tentative D call: TRBD1 (5 bases). Trimming stripped 6 bases from V and 4 bases from J, with 12 bases between. The CDR3 has 13 amino acids. Germline-derived CDR1 and CDR2 are DFQATT and SNEGSKA (reference sequence). The CDR3 sequence is CSATGTGNEKLFF. CDR3 nucleotides: TGCAGTGCCACCGGGACTGGTAATGAAAAACTGTTTTTT.

This clonotype occurred a few times. V gene TRBV11-2 combines with J gene TRBJ1-5, with 8 bases aligning to TRBD1. After removal of 5 bases from V and 4 bases from J, the junction contained 7 bases not matched to a gene. There are 15 residues in the CDR3. Germline loops: CDR1 SGHAT, CDR2 FQNNGV. The CDR3 spells CASSPGGQGNQPQHF. DNA of the CDR3: TGTGCCAGCAGCCCGGGCGGACAGGGAAATCAGCCCCAGCATTTT.

This clonotype was observed many times. Germline and junction disagree at one end, which may indicate a read error. The V gene is TRBV5-1, the J gene TRBJ1-1, with D perhaps matching TRBD1 (5 bases). This CDR3 is built from 14 residues. CDR1 is SGHRS and CDR2 is YFSETQ in the germline V gene. CDR3: CASSLRGENTEAFF. The DNA of the CDR3 is TGTGCCAGCAGCTTAAGAGGGGAGAACACTGAAGCTTTCTTT.

Details on this clonotype: A much larger clone lies a single base off, so this may be a read error. For the CDR3, the DNA is TGTGCCATCTGGGATACCGGCGAGCTGTACTTC. It specifies CAIWDTGELYF. This sequence joins TRBV10-3 and TRBJ2-7; D unresolved. CDR3 size: 11 residues. The germline V gene has CDR1 ENHRY and CDR2 SYGVKD.

This clonotype has at least ten counts. The CDR3 here is CASSLKPTALSNTEAFF. The DNA for the CDR3 is TGTGCCAGCAGCTTAAAGCCAACGGCATTGTCGAACACTGAAGCTTTCTTT. The chain carries TRBV11-2 and TRBJ1-1; D is undetermined. Germline V lookup: CDR1 SGHAT, CDR2 FQNNGV. There are 17 residues in the CDR3. V gave up 2 bases and J gave up 1 base, with 17 bases separating them.

This clonotype was seen at least ten times. The junction departs from germline at one end; a sequencing error may be responsible. The V and J genes are TRBV29-1 and TRBJ2-4, with 10 bases fitting TRBD2. The germline V gene has CDR1 SQVTM and CDR2 ANQGSEA. The CDR3 runs 14 residues. The CDR3: CSVTSGEAKNIQYF. The DNA of the CDR3 is TGTAGCGTTACTAGCGGGGAAGCCAAAAACATTCAGTACTTC.

This clonotype was seen a handful of times. The rearrangement joins TRBV7-2 to TRBJ2-5, with D uncertain. The DNA matches TRBJ2-7 better at its end, which makes the J call doubtful. Germline V gene lookup returns CDR1 SGHTA and CDR2 FQGNSA. CDR3 length equals 14 residues. The chain's CDR3 is CASSLVDGQYEQYF. The CDR3 DNA reads TGTGCCAGCAGCTTAGTCGATGGGCAGTACGAGCAGTACTTC.

This clonotype was seen repeatedly, ten times or more. The rearrangement uses TRBV7-6 and TRBJ1-2; 7 bases are a match to TRBD1. V shed 5 bases and J 6 bases; nucleotides not matched to a gene: 9. CDR3 length: 14 residues. Germline CDR1 is SGHVS and CDR2 is FNYEAQ. DNA of the CDR3: TGTGCCAGCAGCCTCGACAGGGCGGACAATGGCTACACCTTC. Residues: CASSLDRADNGYTF.

Ten or more counts support this clonotype. This chain uses TRBV28 with TRBJ1-2; D call uncertain. Trimming shortened V by 6 bases and J by 7 bases, and 18 bases separated the two germline ends. This CDR3 spans 14 amino acids. From germline, CDR1 is MDHEN and CDR2 SYDVKM. Here the CDR3 reads CASSNPRTVSGYTF. The CDR3 bases are TGTGCCAGCAGCAACCCTCGGACCGTCAGTGGCTACACCTTC.

As concerns this clonotype: Since a much larger clone is just one base distant, this may be a read error. This sequence joins TRBV12-3 or TRBV12-4 and TRBJ2-7; 7 nucleotides line up with TRBD2. The CDR3 covers 14 residues. DNA of the CDR3: TGTGTCACCAGTCCTAGCGGAACGACCTACGAGCAGTACTTC. It is translated as CVTSPSGTTYEQYF.